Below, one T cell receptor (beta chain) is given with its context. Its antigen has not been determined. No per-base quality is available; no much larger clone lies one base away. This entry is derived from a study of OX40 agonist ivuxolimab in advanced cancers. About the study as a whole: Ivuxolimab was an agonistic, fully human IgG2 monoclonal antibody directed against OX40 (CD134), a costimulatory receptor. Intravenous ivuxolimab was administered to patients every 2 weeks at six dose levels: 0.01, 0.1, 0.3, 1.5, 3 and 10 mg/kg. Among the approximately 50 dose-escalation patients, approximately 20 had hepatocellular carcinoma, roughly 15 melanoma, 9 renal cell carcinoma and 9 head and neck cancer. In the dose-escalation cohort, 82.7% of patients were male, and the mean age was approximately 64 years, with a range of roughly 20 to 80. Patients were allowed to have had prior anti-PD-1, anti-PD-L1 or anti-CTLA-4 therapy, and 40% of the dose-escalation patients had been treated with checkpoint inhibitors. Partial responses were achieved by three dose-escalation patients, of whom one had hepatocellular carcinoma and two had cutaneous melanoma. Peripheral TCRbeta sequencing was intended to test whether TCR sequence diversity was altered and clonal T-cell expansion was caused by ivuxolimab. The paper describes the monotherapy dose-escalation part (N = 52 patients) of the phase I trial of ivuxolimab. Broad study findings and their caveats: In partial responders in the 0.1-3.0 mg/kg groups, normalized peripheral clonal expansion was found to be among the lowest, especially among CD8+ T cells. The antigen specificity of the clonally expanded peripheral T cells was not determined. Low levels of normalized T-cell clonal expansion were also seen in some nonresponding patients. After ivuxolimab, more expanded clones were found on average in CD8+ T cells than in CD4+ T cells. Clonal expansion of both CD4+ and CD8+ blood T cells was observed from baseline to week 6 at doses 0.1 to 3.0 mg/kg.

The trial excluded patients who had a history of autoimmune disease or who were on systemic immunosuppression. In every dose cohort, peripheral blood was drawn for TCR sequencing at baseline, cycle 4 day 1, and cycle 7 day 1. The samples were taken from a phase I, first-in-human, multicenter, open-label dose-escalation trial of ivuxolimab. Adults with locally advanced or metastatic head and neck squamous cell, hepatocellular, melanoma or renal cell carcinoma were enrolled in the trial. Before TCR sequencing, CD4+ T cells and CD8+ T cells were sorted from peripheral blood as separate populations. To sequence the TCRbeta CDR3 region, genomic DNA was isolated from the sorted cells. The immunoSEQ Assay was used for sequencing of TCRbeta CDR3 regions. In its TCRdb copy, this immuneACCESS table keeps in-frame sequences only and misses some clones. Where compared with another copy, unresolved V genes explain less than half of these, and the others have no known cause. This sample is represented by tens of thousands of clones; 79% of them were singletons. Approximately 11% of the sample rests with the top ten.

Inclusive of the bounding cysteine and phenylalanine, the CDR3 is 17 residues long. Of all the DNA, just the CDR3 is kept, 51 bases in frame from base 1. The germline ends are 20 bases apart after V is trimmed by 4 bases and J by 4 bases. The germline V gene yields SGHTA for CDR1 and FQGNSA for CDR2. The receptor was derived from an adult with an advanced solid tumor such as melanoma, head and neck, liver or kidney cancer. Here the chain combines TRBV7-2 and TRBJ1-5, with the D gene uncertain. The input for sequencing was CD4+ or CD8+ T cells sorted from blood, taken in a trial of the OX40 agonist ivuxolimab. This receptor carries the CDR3 CASSSPADPRANQPQHF. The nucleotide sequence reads TGTGCCAGCAGCTCCCCGGCAGATCCTCGGGCAAATCAGCCCCAGCATTTT.